Following are 17 T cell receptor beta chains from one sample sequenced in a study of T cell changes during pregnancy in multiple sclerosis. TCRdb keeps only in-frame clones here, not all; method: immunoSEQ multiplex PCR. This repertoire shows more than 35,000 clones, just over 90% found once; its top ten account for about 0.4%. The specimen was CD4+ T cells from peripheral blood mononuclear cells, collected in the third trimester of pregnancy. Receptors were obtained from a female donor in good health, enrolled as a control in a pregnancy study.

The chain uses TRBV19 and TRBJ2-5; a weak D match, TRBD2 (6 bases). Germline values: CDR1 LNHDA, CDR2 SQIVND (reference sequence). With 3 bases removed from V and 7 bases from J, the gap between germline ends came to 6 bases. This CDR3 is 11 amino acids long. CDR3 loop: CASSIGGTQYF. In DNA form, the CDR3 reads TGTGCCAGTAGTATCGGGGGGACCCAGTACTTC.

In this sample, this clone turned up once. The chain combines TRBV9 with TRBJ2-7, with 13 positions matching TRBD2. Germline values: CDR1 SGDLS, CDR2 YYNGEE. The J segment lost 2 bases and the V segment lost 4 bases, leaving 6 bases of the junction unmatched. The CDR3 covers 16 residues. In DNA, the CDR3 is TGTGCCAGCAGCCCCGGACTAGCGGGAGTCCCCTACGAGCAGTACTTC. As protein: CASSPGLAGVPYEQYF.

This clone has just one count. The CDR3 DNA reads TGTGCCACCGGGACAGCAAGCTCCTACGAGCAGTACTTC. As protein: CATGTASSYEQYF. The rearrangement joins TRBV19 to TRBJ2-7; 7 nucleotides agree with TRBD1. Germline V gene lookup returns CDR1 LNHDA and CDR2 SQIVND (reference sequence). The CDR3 totals 13 residues. V gave up 10 bases and J gave up 0 bases; unmatched junction bases: 6.

The chain links TRBV5-1 to TRBJ1-2; D is unresolved. Germline V gene sequence: CDR1 SGHRS, CDR2 YFSETQ. Trimming took 0 bases from V and 6 from J, leaving 9 bases between them. The CDR3 extends over 13 amino acids. The CDR3 loop is CASSLVRGNGYTF. The CDR3 DNA is TGCGCCAGCAGCTTGGTGCGGGGTAATGGCTACACCTTC.

The chain couples TRBV1 to TRBJ1-3. TRBV1 has pseudogene status. The CDR3 runs 17 residues. CDR3 DNA: TGCACCAGCAGCCAAGCAACGGACGGGAGTACTGGAAACACCATATATTTT. Translation gives CTSSQATDGSTGNTIYF.

The chain uses TRBV5-6 and TRBJ2-1; D remains ambiguous. V lost 4 bases to trimming and J lost 3 bases, with 5 bases between them. CDR3 length: 12 amino acids. Germline values: CDR1 SGHDT, CDR2 YYEEEE. The CDR3 DNA reads as TGTGCCAGCAGCCCCTACTACAATGAGCAGTTCTTC. Its protein product is CASSPYYNEQFF.

The chain has TRBV5-8 and TRBJ2-3, with 9 bases fitting TRBD1. V lost 2 bases, J lost 4 bases, and 5 bases stayed unmatched. The length of the CDR3 is 15 residues. Germline loops: CDR1 SGHTS, CDR2 YDEGEE. CDR3 loop: CASSFGGQGSDTQYF. CDR3 in DNA: TGTGCCAGCAGCTTTGGGGGACAGGGATCAGATACGCAGTATTTT. The full variable domain, completed using reference TRBV5-8 and TRBJ2-3, is EAGVTQSPTHLIKTRGQQATLRCSPISGHTSVYWYQQALGLGLQFLLWYDEGEERNRGNFPPRFSGRQFPNYSSELNVNALELEDSALYLCASSFGGQGSDTQYFGPGTRLTVL.

The CDR3 here is CAISARLAGGPYNEQFF. For the CDR3, the DNA is TGTGCCATCAGTGCGCGACTAGCGGGGGGGCCCTACAATGAGCAGTTCTTC. The chain is built from TRBV10-3 and TRBJ2-1; 14 nucleotides align to TRBD2. The CDR3 has 17 residues. The trim removed 4 bases at V and 2 bases at J, leaving 4 bases unmatched. Germline CDR1 and CDR2: ENHRY and SYGVKD.

This clone was picked up one time. This CDR3 is CASSPRLADSYEQYF. CDR3 coding DNA: TGTGCCAGCTCACCACGACTAGCGGACTCCTACGAGCAGTACTTC. The rearrangement uses TRBV18 and TRBJ2-7; 9 bases map to TRBD2. J was trimmed by 0 bases and V by 1 base; bases with no gene match: 1. CDR1 and CDR2 from the germline V gene are KGHSH and LQKENI. The CDR3 has 15 amino acids. The full variable domain, in which reference TRBV18 and TRBJ2-7 provide the parts outside the CDR3, is NAGVMQNPRHLVRRRGQEARLRCSPMKGHSHVYWYRQLPEEGLKFMVYLQKENIIDESGMPKERFSAEFPKEGPSILRIQQVVRGDSAAYFCASSPRLADSYEQYFGPGTRLTVT.

The chain recombines TRBV11-2 with TRBJ2-7, with unresolved D. CDR1 is SGHAT and CDR2 is FQNNGV in the germline V gene. V was trimmed by 1 base and J by 0 bases, leaving 4 bases between them. The CDR3 spans 13 residues. The CDR3 region is CASSLGVSYEQYF. CDR3 nucleotide sequence: TGTGCCAGCAGCTTAGGCGTCTCCTACGAGCAGTACTTC. Full variable domain (rest looked up from reference TRBV11-2 and TRBJ2-7): EAGVAQSPRYKIIEKRQSVAFWCNPISGHATLYWYQQILGQGPKLLIQFQNNGVVDDSQLPKDRFSAERLKGVDSTLKIQPAKLEDSAVYLCASSLGVSYEQYFGPGTRLTVT.

A single count supports this clone. The chain links TRBV5-1 to TRBJ2-7; 10 positions match TRBD2. CDR1 SGHRS and CDR2 YFSETQ come from the germline V gene. CDR3 length: 17 amino acids. V lost 1 base and J lost 7; bases outside the gene matches: 14. The CDR3 DNA is TGCGCCAGCAGCTTGCTTGGTACCACTAGCGGGACGGGGGAGCAGTACTTC. Translated, it gives CASSLLGTTSGTGEQYF.

The rearrangement joins TRBV9 to TRBJ2-3, with TRBD2 matching over 7 bases. Trimming removed 1 base from V and 1 base from J; junction bases left unmatched: 3. Germline V lookup: CDR1 SGDLS, CDR2 YYNGEE. The CDR3 has 15 residues. DNA for the CDR3: TGTGCCAGCAGCGTAAGTGGGAGGGGCACAGATACGCAGTATTTT. Translated: CASSVSGRGTDTQYF.

The chain carries TRBV9 and TRBJ2-3; maybe TRBD2 (6 bases). CDR3 length: 16 residues. V was shortened by 4 bases and J by 1 base, with 16 bases between the two germline ends. Germline CDR1 SGDLS, CDR2 YYNGEE. The CDR3 bases are TGTGCCAGCAGCAAGCGGGCGTCCCTCGGCACAGATACGCAGTATTTT. The encoded protein is CASSKRASLGTDTQYF.

The rearrangement joins TRBV6-5 to TRBJ1-3, with D maybe TRBD1 (5 bases). CDR3 length: 15 amino acids. Trimming removed 3 bases at V and 7 bases at J, with 16 bases between. Germline CDR1 reads MNHEY; CDR2 reads SVGAGI. The CDR3 reads CASSYVGGMDNTIYF. As DNA, the CDR3 is TGTGCCAGCAGTTATGTCGGGGGGATGGATAACACCATATATTTT.

The V and J genes are TRBV5-1 and TRBJ2-1, with 14 nucleotides matching TRBD2. The CDR3 extends over 15 amino acids. The junction had 6 bases not matched to a gene; V was cut back by 5 bases and J by 8 bases. Germline V gives CDR1 SGHRS, CDR2 YFSETQ. Written as DNA, the CDR3 is TGCGCCAGCAGGGGAGGGACTAGCGGGAGTCATGAGCAGTTCTTC. It translates to CASRGGTSGSHEQFF.

V and J are TRBV9 and TRBJ1-2, with D possibly matching TRBD1 (5 bases). Germline CDR1 is SGDLS and CDR2 is YYNGEE. With 1 base removed from V and 1 base from J, the gap between germline ends came to 26 bases. CDR3 length equals 20 residues. CDR3 protein: CASSVWMGFMGAGGNYGYTF. CDR3 nucleotide sequence: TGTGCCAGCAGCGTATGGATGGGGTTTATGGGAGCGGGGGGTAACTATGGCTACACCTTC.

The J gene is TRBJ2-1, the V gene TRBV7-6, with TRBD2 matching over 12 bases. The CDR3 extends over 18 amino acids. Germline CDR1 and CDR2: SGHVS and FNYEAQ. V was clipped by 5 bases and J by 4 bases; unmatched bases: 12. This CDR3 reads CASSPPPSTSGSYNEQFF. The CDR3 bases are TGTGCCAGCAGCCCCCCCCCGTCGACTAGCGGGAGTTACAATGAGCAGTTCTTC.